Listed below are T cell receptor beta chains from one sample, sequenced in a study of T cell responses to AZD1222 COVID-19 vaccine. Only in-frame clones appear in the TCRdb table, and some are missing; sequencing was by immunoSEQ multiplex PCR. The sample has roughly 100,000 clones, around nine tenths seen once. Material: peripheral blood, obtained on day 0 of AZD1222 vaccination. The receptors shown here come from an adult in good health. Each CDR3 is given with its conserved first and last residue.

V gene	CDR3 protein
TRBV5-6	CASRLSNHNYGYTF
TRBV21-1	CASSKDEYGYTF
TRBV12-2	CASRLPLQGYVGDTEAFF
TRBV5-1	CASSFDGWDSPLHF
TRBV4-1	CASSQAVGRDTEAFF
TRBV28	CASSPLDGKLFF
TRBV11-2	CASSSRWGKAGELFF
TRBV12-3/TRBV12-4	CASTITRGTEAFF
TRBV29-1	CSVEDSATNEKLFF
TRBV19	CASSISARRNTEAFF
TRBV6-6	CASSYVQGFYGYTF
TRBV7-2	CASSLALGGREQFF
TRBV27	CASRNGLGAGPNNSPLHF
TRBV2	CASKIGTGGSIGYGYTF
TRBV5-8	CASSTTGYRDQPQHF
TRBV7-2	CASSSPLAGTTDTQYF
TRBV6-5	CASTPGSMNTEAFF
TRBV6-5	CAAVPAGGYGYTF
TRBV7-2	CAMTPDAYNEQFF
TRBV5-1	CASSLVGTQETQYF
TRBV3-1/TRBV3-2	CASSQDGGNYGYTF
TRBV29-1	CSVDIGQYGYTF
TRBV7-3	CASSDLRGQGYTF
TRBV10-3	CAISMDRTTNEKLFF
TRBV5-1	CASSPQGDTEAFF
TRBV3-1/TRBV3-2	CASSPSGGYETQYF
TRBV7-3	CASSLAPDYTEAFF
TRBV2	CASSWNTEAFF
TRBV3-1/TRBV3-2	CASRLAGGGTDTQYF
TRBV15	CATSRKRQGDPYEQYF
TRBV5-8	CASSLGPWVGSSPLHF
TRBV27	CASSLLWVSRAYEQYF
TRBV2	CASSEGGGRNYGYTF
TRBV30	CAWSPRSGSNQPQHF
TRBV6-5	CATRRLAYYGYTF
TRBV5-1	CASSLRGGGTYEQYF
TRBV5-8	CASSLGGTRAHTQYF
TRBV19	CASSTQYRDTEAFF